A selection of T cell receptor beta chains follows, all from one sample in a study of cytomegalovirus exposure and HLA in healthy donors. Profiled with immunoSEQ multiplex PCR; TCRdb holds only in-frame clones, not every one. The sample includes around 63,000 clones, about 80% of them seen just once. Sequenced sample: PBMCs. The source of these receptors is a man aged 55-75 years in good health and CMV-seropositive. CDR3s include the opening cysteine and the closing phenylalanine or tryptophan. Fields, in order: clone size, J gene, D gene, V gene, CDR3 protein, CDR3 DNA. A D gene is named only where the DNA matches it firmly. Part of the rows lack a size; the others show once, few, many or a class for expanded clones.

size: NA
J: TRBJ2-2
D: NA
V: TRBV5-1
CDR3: CASSGRGDTGELFF
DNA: TGCGCCAGCAGCGGCAGGGGAGACACCGGGGAGCTGTTTTTT

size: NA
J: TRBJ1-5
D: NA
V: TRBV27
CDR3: CASSFRYSNQPQHF
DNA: TGTGCCAGCAGTTTCCGGTATAGCAATCAGCCCCAGCATTTT

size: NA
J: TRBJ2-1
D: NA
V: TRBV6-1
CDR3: CASSEGRQPYNEQFF
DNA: TGTGCCAGCAGTGAAGGCAGACAGCCCTATAATGAGCAGTTCTTC

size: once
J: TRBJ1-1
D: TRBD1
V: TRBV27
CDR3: CASSSQGWVNTEAFF
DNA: TGTGCCAGCAGTTCACAGGGGTGGGTTAACACTGAAGCTTTCTTT

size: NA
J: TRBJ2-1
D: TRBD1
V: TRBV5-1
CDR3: CASRGQGEGVEQFF
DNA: TGCGCCAGCAGGGGACAGGGGGAAGGTGTTGAGCAGTTCTTC

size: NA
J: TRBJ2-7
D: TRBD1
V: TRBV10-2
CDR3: CASSEGYRGSYEQYF
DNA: TGCGCCAGCAGTGAAGGTTACAGGGGTTCCTACGAGCAGTACTTC

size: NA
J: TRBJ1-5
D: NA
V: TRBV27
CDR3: CASSLLGRARQPQHF
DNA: TGTGCCAGCAGTTTATTAGGGAGGGCACGCCAGCCCCAGCATTTT

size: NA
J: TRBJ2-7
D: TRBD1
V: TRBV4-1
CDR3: CASSHIGTGVYEQYF
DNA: TGCGCCAGCAGCCATATCGGGACAGGGGTCTACGAGCAGTACTTC

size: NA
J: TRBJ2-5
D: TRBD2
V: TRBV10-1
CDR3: CASSPGTSVLEVYQETQYF
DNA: TGCGCCAGCAGTCCCGGGACTAGCGTTTTGGAAGTTTACCAAGAGACCCAGTACTTC

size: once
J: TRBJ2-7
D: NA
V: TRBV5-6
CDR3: CASSLARYEQYF
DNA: TGTGCCAGCAGCTTGGCCAGATACGAGCAGTACTTC

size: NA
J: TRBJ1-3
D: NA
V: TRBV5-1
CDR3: CASTQTTGFSGNTIYF
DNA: TGCGCCAGCACCCAAACGACAGGCTTCTCTGGAAACACCATATATTTT

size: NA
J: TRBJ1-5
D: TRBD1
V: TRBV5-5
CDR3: CASSLGQGPLRGLNQPQHF
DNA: TGTGCCAGCAGCTTGGGACAGGGGCCGCTCCGGGGCCTCAATCAGCCCCAGCATTTT

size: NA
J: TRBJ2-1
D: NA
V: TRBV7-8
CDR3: CASSLGANNEQFF
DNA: TGTGCCAGCAGCTTAGGGGCTAACAATGAGCAGTTCTTC

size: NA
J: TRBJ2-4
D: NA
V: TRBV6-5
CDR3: CASSERDIDIQYF
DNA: TGTGCCAGCAGTGAAAGGGACATTGACATTCAGTACTTC

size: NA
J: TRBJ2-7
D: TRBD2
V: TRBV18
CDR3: CASSPRGRGSYEQYF
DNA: TGTGCCAGCTCACCACGCGGGAGGGGCTCCTACGAGCAGTACTTC

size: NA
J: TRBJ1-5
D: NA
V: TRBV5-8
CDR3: CASSFRGREKPQHF
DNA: TGTGCCAGCAGCTTTCGAGGTAGGGAGAAGCCCCAGCATTTT